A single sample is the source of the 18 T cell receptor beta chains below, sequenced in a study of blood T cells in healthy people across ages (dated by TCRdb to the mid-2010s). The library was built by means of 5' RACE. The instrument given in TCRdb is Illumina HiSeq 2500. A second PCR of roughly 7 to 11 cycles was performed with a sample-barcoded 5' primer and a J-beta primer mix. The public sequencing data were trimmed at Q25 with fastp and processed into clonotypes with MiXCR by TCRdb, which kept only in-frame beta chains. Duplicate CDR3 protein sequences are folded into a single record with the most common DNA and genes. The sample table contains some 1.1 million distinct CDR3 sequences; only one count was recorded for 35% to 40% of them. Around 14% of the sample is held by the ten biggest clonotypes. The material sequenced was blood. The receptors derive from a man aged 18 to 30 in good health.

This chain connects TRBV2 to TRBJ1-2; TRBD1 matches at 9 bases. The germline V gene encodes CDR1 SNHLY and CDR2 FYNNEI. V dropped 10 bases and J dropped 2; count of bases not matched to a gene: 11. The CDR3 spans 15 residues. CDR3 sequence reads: CAISAGDRENYGYTF. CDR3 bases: TGTGCCATCTCGGCGGGGGACAGGGAGAACTATGGCTACACCTTC.

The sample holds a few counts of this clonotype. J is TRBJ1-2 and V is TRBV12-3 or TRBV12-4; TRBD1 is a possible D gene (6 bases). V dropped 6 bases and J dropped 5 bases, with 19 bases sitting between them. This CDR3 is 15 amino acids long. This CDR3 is CASRKGQPSAYGYTF. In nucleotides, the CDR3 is TGTGCCAGCAGGAAAGGACAGCCAAGCGCTTATGGCTACACCTTC.

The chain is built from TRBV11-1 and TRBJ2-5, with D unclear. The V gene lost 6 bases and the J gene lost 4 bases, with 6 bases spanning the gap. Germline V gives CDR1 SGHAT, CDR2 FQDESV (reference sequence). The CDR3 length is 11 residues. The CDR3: CASSHAETQYF. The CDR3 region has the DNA TGTGCCAGCAGTCACGCAGAGACCCAGTACTTC.

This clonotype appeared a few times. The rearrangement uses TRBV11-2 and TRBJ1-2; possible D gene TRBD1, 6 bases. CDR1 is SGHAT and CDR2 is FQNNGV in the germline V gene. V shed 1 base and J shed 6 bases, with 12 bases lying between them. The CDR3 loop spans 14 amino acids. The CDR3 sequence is CASSLGMGAHGYTF. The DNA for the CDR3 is TGTGCCAGCAGCTTAGGGATGGGGGCGCATGGCTACACCTTC.

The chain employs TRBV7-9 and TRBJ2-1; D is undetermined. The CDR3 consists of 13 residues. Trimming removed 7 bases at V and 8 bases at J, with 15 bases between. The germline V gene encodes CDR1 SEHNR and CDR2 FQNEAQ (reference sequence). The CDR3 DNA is TGTGCCAGCACCCCAGTCGGTCCCCATGAGCAGTTCTTC. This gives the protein CASTPVGPHEQFF.

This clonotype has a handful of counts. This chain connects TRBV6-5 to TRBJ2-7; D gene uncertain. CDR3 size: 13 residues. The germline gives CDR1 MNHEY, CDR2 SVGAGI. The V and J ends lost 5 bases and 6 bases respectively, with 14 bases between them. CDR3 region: CASSPNLRTEQYF. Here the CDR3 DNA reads TGTGCCAGCAGTCCGAACTTGCGGACCGAGCAGTACTTC.

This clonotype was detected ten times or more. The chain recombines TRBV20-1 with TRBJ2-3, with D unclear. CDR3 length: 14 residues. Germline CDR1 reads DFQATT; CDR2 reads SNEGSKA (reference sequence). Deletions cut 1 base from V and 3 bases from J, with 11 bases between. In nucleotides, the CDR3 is TGCAGTGCTAGAGCCTCGAGAACGACAGATACGCAGTATTTT. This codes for CSARASRTTDTQYF.

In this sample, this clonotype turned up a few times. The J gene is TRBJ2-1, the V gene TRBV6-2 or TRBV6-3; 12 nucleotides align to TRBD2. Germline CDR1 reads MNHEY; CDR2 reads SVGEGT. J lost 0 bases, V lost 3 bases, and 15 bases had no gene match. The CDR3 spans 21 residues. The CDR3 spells CASSYPTSGGHPPSSYNEQFF. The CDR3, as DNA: TGTGCCAGCAGTTATCCGACTAGCGGGGGCCATCCTCCTAGCTCCTACAATGAGCAGTTCTTC.

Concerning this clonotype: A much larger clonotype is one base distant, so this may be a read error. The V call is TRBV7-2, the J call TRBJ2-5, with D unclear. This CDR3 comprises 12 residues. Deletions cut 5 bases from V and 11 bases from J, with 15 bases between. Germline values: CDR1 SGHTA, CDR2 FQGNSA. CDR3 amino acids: CASSNPITKQYF. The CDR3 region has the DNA TGTGCCAGCAGCAACCCCATTACAAAGCAGTACTTC. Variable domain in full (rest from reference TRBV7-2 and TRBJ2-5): GAGVSQSPSNKVTEKGKDVELRCDPISGHTALYWYRQSLGQGLEFLIYFQGNSAPDKSGLPSDRFSAERTGGSVSTLTIQRTQQEDSAVYLCASSNPITKQYFGPGTRLLVL.

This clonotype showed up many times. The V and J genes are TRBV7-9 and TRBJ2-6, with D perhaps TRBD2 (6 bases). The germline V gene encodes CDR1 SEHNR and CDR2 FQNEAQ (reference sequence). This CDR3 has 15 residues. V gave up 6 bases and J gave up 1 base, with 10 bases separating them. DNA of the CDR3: TGTGCCAGCAGTTTGACTAGTTCTGGGGCCAACGTCCTGACTTTC. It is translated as CASSLTSSGANVLTF.

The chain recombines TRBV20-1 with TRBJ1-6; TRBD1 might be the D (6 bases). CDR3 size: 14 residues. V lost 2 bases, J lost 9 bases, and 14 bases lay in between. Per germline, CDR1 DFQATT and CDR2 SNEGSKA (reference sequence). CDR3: CSARPTGSSSPLHF. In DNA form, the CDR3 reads TGCAGTGCTAGACCTACAGGGAGCTCTTCACCCCTCCACTTT.

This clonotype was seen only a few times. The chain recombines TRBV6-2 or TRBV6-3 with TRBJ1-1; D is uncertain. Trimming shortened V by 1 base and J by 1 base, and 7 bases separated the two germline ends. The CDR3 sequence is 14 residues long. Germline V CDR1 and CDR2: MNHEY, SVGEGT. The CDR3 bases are TGTGCCAGCAGTTACTGGGAGCGGAACACTGAAGCTTTCTTT. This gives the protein CASSYWERNTEAFF.

CDR3 nucleotides: TGTGCCAGCAGCTTAGACCGTCAGGACCGAAACACCATATATTTT. Its translation: CASSLDRQDRNTIYF. The chain carries TRBV7-9 and TRBJ1-3; D gene ambiguous. From germline, CDR1 is SEHNR and CDR2 FQNEAQ (reference sequence). V lost 1 base to trimming and J lost 5 bases, with 12 bases between them. The CDR3 is made up of 15 amino acids.

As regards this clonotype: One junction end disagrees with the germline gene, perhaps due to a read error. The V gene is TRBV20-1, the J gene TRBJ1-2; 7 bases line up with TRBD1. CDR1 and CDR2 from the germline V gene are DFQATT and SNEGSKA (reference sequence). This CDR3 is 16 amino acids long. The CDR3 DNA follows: TGCAGTGCCCATGTCGGGACAGACCCCTTTAACCATGGCTACACCTTC. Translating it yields CSAHVGTDPFNHGYTF.

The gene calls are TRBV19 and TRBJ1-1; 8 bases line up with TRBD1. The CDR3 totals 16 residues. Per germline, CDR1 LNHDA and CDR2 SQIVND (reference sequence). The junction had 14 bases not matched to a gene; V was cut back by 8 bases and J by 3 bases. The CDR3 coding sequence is TGTGCCAGTGTAAAGGGGACAGGAGCATTCGACACTGAAGCTTTCTTT. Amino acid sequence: CASVKGTGAFDTEAFF.

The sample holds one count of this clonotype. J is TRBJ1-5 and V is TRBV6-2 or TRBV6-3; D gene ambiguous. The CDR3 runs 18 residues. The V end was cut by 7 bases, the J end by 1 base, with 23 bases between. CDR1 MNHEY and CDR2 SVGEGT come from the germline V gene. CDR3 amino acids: CASNHPYRVGGSNQPQHF. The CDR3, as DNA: TGTGCCAGCAATCACCCTTACCGGGTGGGTGGGAGCAATCAGCCCCAGCATTTT.

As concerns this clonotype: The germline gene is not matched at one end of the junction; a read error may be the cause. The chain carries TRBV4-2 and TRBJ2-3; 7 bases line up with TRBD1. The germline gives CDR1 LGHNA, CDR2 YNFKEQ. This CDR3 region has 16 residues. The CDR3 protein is CDSSQDRGGPTDTQYF. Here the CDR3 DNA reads TGTGACAGCAGCCAAGATAGAGGGGGCCCTACAGATACGCAGTATTTT.

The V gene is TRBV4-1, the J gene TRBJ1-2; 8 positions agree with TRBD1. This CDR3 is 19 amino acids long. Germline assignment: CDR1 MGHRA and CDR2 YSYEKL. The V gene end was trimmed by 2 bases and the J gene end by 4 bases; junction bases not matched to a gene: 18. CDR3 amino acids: CASSQTTWTGKIWSYGYTF. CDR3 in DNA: TGCGCCAGCAGCCAAACGACCTGGACAGGGAAAATTTGGAGCTATGGCTACACCTTC.